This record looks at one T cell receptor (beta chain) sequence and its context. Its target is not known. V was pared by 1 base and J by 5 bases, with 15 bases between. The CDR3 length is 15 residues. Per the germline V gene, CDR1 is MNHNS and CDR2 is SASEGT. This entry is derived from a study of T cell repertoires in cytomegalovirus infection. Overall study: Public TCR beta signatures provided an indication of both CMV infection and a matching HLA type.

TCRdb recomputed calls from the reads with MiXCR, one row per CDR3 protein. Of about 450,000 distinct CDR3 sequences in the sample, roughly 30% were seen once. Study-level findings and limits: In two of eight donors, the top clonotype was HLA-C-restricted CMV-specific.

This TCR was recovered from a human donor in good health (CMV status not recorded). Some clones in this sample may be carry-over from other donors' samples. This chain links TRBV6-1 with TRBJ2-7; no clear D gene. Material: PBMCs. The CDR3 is CASSEETYVGDEQYF. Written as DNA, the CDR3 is TGTGCCAGCAGTGAAGAAACCTACGTCGGAGACGAGCAGTACTTC.